This TCR beta chain was recorded in a study of post-analysis software for immune sequencing data. Findings and caveats of the study: Relative to controls, patients had 4 or 5 TRBV segments at higher frequency, with TRBV5-6, TRBV5-1 and TRBV20-1 among these. The authors found that F measure strongly co-clustered same-batch samples. Controls' normalized Chao1 diversity significantly exceeded that of multiple sclerosis patients.

Losses at the gene ends were 3 bases for V and 2 bases for J; bases not matched to a gene: 8. The CDR3 is made up of 16 amino acids. Germline CDR1 DFQATT, CDR2 SNEGSKA (reference sequence). Carried by the TCR beta cDNA libraries were unique molecular identifiers. Each sample of 1 to 10 million input T cells yielded 500,000 or so cDNA molecules, so each molecule approximated one T cell. TCRdb redid the calling of the PCR reads with MiXCR, one entry per CDR3 protein. The sample has hundreds of thousands of distinct CDR3 sequences, 39% seen once. This clonotype was recorded a few times. Its antigen remains unknown.

Sample: blood. The V and J genes are TRBV20-1 and TRBJ2-7; 12 bases are shared with TRBD2. The receptor's source is a girl between 2 and 10 years old with multiple sclerosis. CDR3 sequence reads: CSARALSSGGAYEQYF. Here the CDR3 DNA reads TGCAGTGCTAGGGCATTATCTAGCGGGGGGGCCTACGAGCAGTACTTC.